These T cell receptor beta chains were read from a single sample in a study of early T cells in non-severe SARS-CoV-2 infection. TCRdb itself ran the 5' RACE reads through MiXCR, one entry per CDR3 protein. The table records tens of thousands of distinct CDR3 sequences, approximately 10% of them present only once. Sequencing was done on a sample of whole blood. Receptors originate from an adult who was a healthcare worker with PCR-confirmed SARS-CoV-2 infection or an uninfected control (not recorded which). CDR3s include the opening cysteine and the closing phenylalanine or tryptophan. Each record gives: J gene, clone size, D gene, V gene, CDR3 protein, CDR3 DNA. A D gene is named only where the DNA matches it firmly. Expanded clones get a size class; other rows say once, few or many, or leave the size out.

TRBJ2-1	many	TRBD1	TRBV25-1	CASSELTGFPYNEQFF	TGTGCCAGCAGTGAACTGACAGGGTTCCCCTACAATGAGCAGTTCTTC
TRBJ2-3	many	TRBD2	TRBV5-8	CASSRAGTDTQYF	TGTGCCAGCAGCCGAGCGGGAACAGATACGCAGTATTTT
TRBJ2-7	-	-	TRBV7-2	CVSSLGGSSYEQYF	TGTGTCAGCAGCTTAGGAGGGAGCTCCTACGAGCAGTACTTC
TRBJ1-3	few	-	TRBV14	CASSQDRMGNTIYF	TGTGCCAGCAGCCAAGATCGAATGGGAAACACCATATATTTT
TRBJ2-1	many	-	TRBV14	CASSQDHQGQFF	TGTGCCAGCAGCCAAGATCACCAGGGGCAGTTCTTC
TRBJ2-3	-	-	TRBV28	CASSLSGQQAQYF	TGTGCCAGCAGTTTGTCCGGGCAACAGGCGCAGTATTTT
TRBJ1-5	many	-	TRBV27	CASSFQSNQPQHF	TGTGCCAGCAGTTTCCAGAGCAATCAGCCCCAGCATTTT
TRBJ2-2	few	-	TRBV11-2	CASSPKAGAGGGELFF	TGTGCCAGCAGCCCCAAAGCGGGCGCTGGGGGCGGGGAGCTGTTTTTT
TRBJ1-1	-	-	TRBV28	CASSWVQLNTEAFF	TGTGCCAGCAGTTGGGTCCAGCTGAACACTGAAGCTTTCTTT
TRBJ1-3	many	-	TRBV4-3	CASSQGPSGSGNTIYF	TGCGCCAGCAGCCAAGGTCCTTCTGGCTCTGGAAACACCATATATTTT
TRBJ2-3	-	-	TRBV15	CATSLMWDTQYF	TGTGCCACCAGCCTTATGTGGGATACGCAGTATTTT
TRBJ2-5	few	TRBD1	TRBV12-3/TRBV12-4	CASSRQGAETQYF	TGTGCCAGCAGTCGACAGGGGGCAGAGACCCAGTACTTC
TRBJ2-1	many	-	TRBV12-3/TRBV12-4	CASSLSRTDNEQFF	TGTGCCAGCAGTTTGAGTCGGACAGACAATGAGCAGTTCTTC
TRBJ2-1	few	-	TRBV9	CASSPAVGNEQFF	TGTGCCAGCAGCCCGGCGGTGGGCAATGAGCAGTTCTTC
TRBJ2-1	-	-	TRBV6-1	CASRRGESYNEQFF	TGTGCCAGCAGAAGGGGAGAGTCCTACAATGAGCAGTTCTTC
TRBJ2-2	many	TRBD2	TRBV7-3	CASSLRPGTSGTGELFF	TGTGCCAGCAGCTTAAGACCCGGGACTAGCGGGACCGGGGAGCTTTTTTTT
TRBJ1-4	few	-	TRBV7-9	CASSLGSLKLFF	TGTGCCAGCAGCTTGGGGAGTTTAAAACTGTTTTTT
TRBJ2-1	-	-	TRBV9	CASSVCERSQYNEQFF	TGTGCCAGCAGCGTCTGTGAGCGGAGCCAATACAATGAGCAGTTCTTC
TRBJ2-7	-	TRBD2	TRBV7-8	CASSPLGLAGGRSEQYF	TGTGCCAGCAGCCCCTTGGGACTAGCGGGAGGGCGAAGTGAGCAGTACTTC
TRBJ2-3	few	TRBD2	TRBV13	CASSLVTSDGDTQYF	TGTGCCAGCAGCTTAGTGACTAGCGATGGGGATACGCAGTATTTT
TRBJ2-3	-	TRBD1	TRBV15	CATSRRDRISTDTQYF	TGTGCCACCAGCAGAAGGGACAGGATTAGCACAGATACGCAGTATTTT
TRBJ2-3	-	TRBD2	TRBV6-5	CASSYSGTSGPDTQYF	TGTGCCAGCAGTTACTCCGGGACTAGCGGGCCAGATACGCAGTATTTT
TRBJ2-1	-	-	TRBV28	CASSLWLASSYNEQFF	TGTGCCAGCAGTTTATGGCTAGCTAGCTCCTACAATGAGCAGTTCTTC
TRBJ1-5	-	-	TRBV27	CASSLSWHLNQPQHF	TGTGCCAGCAGTTTATCTTGGCACCTCAATCAGCCCCAGCATTTT
TRBJ2-7	many	-	TRBV18	CASSPSTGTDEQYF	TGTGCCAGCTCACCGTCGACAGGTACGGACGAGCAGTACTTC
TRBJ2-1	-	TRBD1	TRBV25-1	CASRGQGSREQFF	TGTGCCAGCAGGGGACAGGGGTCCCGGGAGCAGTTCTTC
TRBJ1-1	few	-	TRBV6-5	CASSYSTGLAFF	TGTGCCAGCAGTTACTCGACCGGGTTGGCTTTCTTT
TRBJ1-1	-	-	TRBV7-9	CASSLGLSNTEAFF	TGTGCCAGCAGCTTAGGGTTATCGAACACTGAAGCTTTCTTT
TRBJ2-7	many	TRBD1	TRBV9	CASSPGQGRGYEQYF	TGTGCCAGCAGCCCTGGACAGGGAAGAGGGTACGAGCAGTACTTC
TRBJ2-1	-	-	TRBV18	CASSPPARPNGEQFF	TGTGCCAGCTCACCACCTGCGAGACCCAATGGGGAGCAGTTCTTC
TRBJ2-7	-	-	TRBV10-3	CAISESGASYEQYF	TGTGCCATCAGTGAGTCCGGGGCCTCCTACGAGCAGTACTTC
TRBJ2-1	many	-	TRBV4-1	CASSQAWKSSYNEQFF	TGCGCCAGCAGCCAAGCGTGGAAGAGCTCCTACAATGAGCAGTTCTTC
TRBJ2-2	-	-	TRBV4-3	CASSQGLGAGERTGELFF	TGCGCCAGCAGCCAAGGCCTAGGGGCAGGGGAGCGCACCGGGGAGCTGTTTTTT
TRBJ2-4	many	-	TRBV28	CASTRPLQGLNIQYF	TGTGCCAGCACCCGCCCCCTTCAGGGGCTGAACATTCAGTACTTC
TRBJ2-5	many	-	TRBV7-9	CASSLSVSWTGSETQYF	TGTGCCAGCAGCTTATCGGTTAGCTGGACTGGGAGCGAGACCCAGTACTTC
TRBJ2-1	few	-	TRBV6-1	CASSEAGPREQFF	TGTGCCAGCAGTGAAGCGGGACCGCGGGAGCAGTTCTTC
TRBJ1-6	many	-	TRBV3-1	CASSQEQGNSPLHF	TGTGCCAGCAGCCAAGAGCAGGGTAATTCACCCCTCCACTTT
TRBJ1-1	few	TRBD1	TRBV19	CASSIVGTGGTEAFF	TGTGCCAGTAGTATCGTCGGGACAGGGGGGACTGAAGCTTTCTTT
TRBJ2-7	many	-	TRBV20-1	CSASWEVYEQYF	TGCAGTGCTAGTTGGGAGGTCTACGAGCAGTACTTC
TRBJ2-5	-	TRBD2	TRBV18	CASSSGTSGARETQYF	TGTGCCAGCTCATCCGGGACTAGCGGGGCCCGCGAGACCCAGTACTTC
TRBJ1-4	-	TRBD1	TRBV3-1	CASSQIQGGGEKLFF	TGTGCCAGCAGCCAGATACAGGGGGGAGGTGAAAAACTGTTTTTT
TRBJ2-5	-	TRBD2	TRBV20-1	CSASPASGRGETRYF	TGCAGTGCTAGTCCCGCTAGCGGGAGGGGAGAGACCCGGTACTTC
TRBJ2-1	-	-	TRBV9	CASSVAFDEQFF	TGTGCCAGCAGCGTAGCATTCGATGAGCAGTTCTTC
TRBJ2-3	few	-	TRBV6-2/TRBV6-3	CASSFVSGDADTQYF	TGTGCCAGCAGTTTTGTTTCGGGAGACGCAGATACGCAGTATTTT
TRBJ1-3	many	-	TRBV7-8	CASSSYSFFSGNTIYF	TGTGCCAGCAGCTCCTACAGCTTTTTCTCTGGAAACACCATATATTTT
TRBJ2-3	-	-	TRBV6-6	CASGRPTDTQYF	TGTGCCAGCGGGAGACCGACAGATACGCAGTATTTT
TRBJ2-7	few	-	TRBV4-1	CASSTSSGADVQYF	TGCGCCAGCAGCACCAGCTCCGGAGCAGACGTGCAGTACTTC
TRBJ2-1	many	TRBD2	TRBV6-1	CASSAIAGVNEQFF	TGTGCCAGCAGTGCCATAGCGGGGGTAAATGAGCAGTTCTTC
TRBJ2-2	-	-	TRBV11-3	CASSWRGTGELFF	TGTGCCAGCAGCTGGAGGGGCACCGGGGAGCTGTTTTTT
TRBJ2-2	many	TRBD2	TRBV2	CASSVGTRATGELFF	TGTGCCAGCAGTGTCGGGACTAGAGCTACCGGGGAGCTGTTTTTT
TRBJ2-1	few	-	TRBV3-2	CASSPLAGLLYNEQFF	TGTGCCAGCAGCCCACTAGCGGGTCTTCTGTACAATGAGCAGTTCTTC
TRBJ1-2	many	-	TRBV30	CAWSVLRNGYTF	TGTGCCTGGAGTGTCTTGCGGAACGGCTACACCTTC
TRBJ2-5	few	-	TRBV4-3	CASSQDRWETQYF	TGCGCCAGCAGCCAAGATCGGTGGGAGACCCAGTACTTC
TRBJ1-6	-	-	TRBV7-2	CASSPNFSPLHF	TGTGCCAGCAGCCCCAACTTCTCACCCCTCCACTTT
TRBJ2-1	-	-	TRBV9	CASSVYSSNEQFF	TGTGCCAGCAGCGTATATTCCTCCAATGAGCAGTTCTTC
TRBJ1-2	many	TRBD1	TRBV10-3	CAISGGDRHNYGYTF	TGTGCCATCAGTGGAGGGGACAGACACAACTATGGCTACACCTTC
TRBJ2-5	-	-	TRBV13	CASSSPDWKETQYF	TGTGCCAGCAGCTCGCCTGACTGGAAAGAGACCCAGTACTTC
TRBJ2-3	-	TRBD1	TRBV6-1	CAITRGSQGADTQYF	TGTGCCATCACCAGGGGATCGCAGGGGGCAGATACGCAGTATTTT